The source of this T cell receptor beta chain is a study of Graves' ophthalmopathy and Graves' hyperthyroidism. Using RNA transcripts, the TCR beta CDR3 regions were amplified. Investigators did first-round RT-PCR with HTBI primers, then second-round multiplex PCR. TCRdb passed the multiplex PCR reads through MiXCR, listing each CDR3 protein once. The sample yields about 590,000 distinct CDR3 sequences, less than 40% seen once. This clonotype has ten or more counts. In germline, CDR1 is DFQATT, CDR2 SNEGSKA (reference sequence). The CDR3 totals 12 residues. V was shortened by 3 bases and J by 6 bases, with 12 bases between the two germline ends. Pregnancy or lactation, uncontrolled infections and other autoimmune diseases were grounds for excluding patients.

This chain links TRBV20-1 with TRBJ2-7; TRBD2 might be the D (6 bases). The sequencing input was peripheral blood or thyroid tissue (not recorded which). This TCR was sampled from an adult man with Graves' hyperthyroidism. CDR3 DNA sequence: TGCAGTGCTAGGAGTCGGGGAGGCGAGCAGTACTTC. Encoded protein: CSARSRGGEQYF.